The clone carrying this T cell receptor beta chain turned up a few times. Its specificity is unknown. The data belong to a study of T cell responses to AZD1222 COVID-19 vaccine. Germline CDR1 reads SGHRS; CDR2 reads YFSETQ. The CDR3 runs 17 residues. The junction had 9 bases not matched to a gene; V was cut back by 4 bases and J by 0 bases. Measured with immunoSEQ multiplex PCR; TCRdb has only the in-frame clones, and not every one. Among some 130,000 clones listed, 89% were seen once. The study's findings and limits: Donors, mostly white British, included more females; clonal diversity was possibly underestimated. Variant regions that are unmutated are reportedly the target of nearly half of spike-specific TCRs.

The chain recombines TRBV5-1 with TRBJ1-1; 10 positions agree with TRBD1. The sequencing used peripheral blood, collected on day 0 of AZD1222 vaccination. This clonotype was obtained from an adult in good health. DNA of the CDR3: TGCGCCAGCAGCCACGGGACAGGGGCCAACATGAACACTGAAGCTTTCTTT. It encodes CASSHGTGANMNTEAFF.